This T cell receptor (beta chain) was observed in a study of cytomegalovirus exposure and HLA in healthy donors. Overall study: For the approximately 400 genotyped donors, around 76% fell within the Caucasian-associated ancestry cluster. Broader study findings: Certain sequence variants were highly shared and formed a cluster, and this cluster was likely a sequencing artifact. Association with HLA alleles at 0.05 false discovery rate was found for 15,000 to 20,000 TCR beta sequences in a later analysis. There were some public TCRs occurring in many donors, but most TCR sequences were rare.

Germline-derived CDR1 and CDR2 are MGHRA and YSYEKL. The CDR3 runs 15 residues. V was clipped by 2 bases and J by 0 bases, with 11 bases between them. This PCR relied on a set of 60 Vbeta primers and 13 Jbeta primers. The table came from immunoSEQ multiplex PCR; TCRdb's copy has only in-frame clones and leaves some out. The table has about 190,000 clones, 80% seen once. This clone was observed once. The antigen is unknown. Sequenced material: PBMCs. The gene calls are TRBV4-1 and TRBJ2-7; possibly TRBD2 for D (6 bases). The sequence was obtained from a man in his forties in good health and CMV-seropositive. CDR3 coding DNA: TGCGCCAGCAGCCAACACGGGACTGGCTCCTACGAGCAGTACTTC. Amino acids: CASSQHGTGSYEQYF.